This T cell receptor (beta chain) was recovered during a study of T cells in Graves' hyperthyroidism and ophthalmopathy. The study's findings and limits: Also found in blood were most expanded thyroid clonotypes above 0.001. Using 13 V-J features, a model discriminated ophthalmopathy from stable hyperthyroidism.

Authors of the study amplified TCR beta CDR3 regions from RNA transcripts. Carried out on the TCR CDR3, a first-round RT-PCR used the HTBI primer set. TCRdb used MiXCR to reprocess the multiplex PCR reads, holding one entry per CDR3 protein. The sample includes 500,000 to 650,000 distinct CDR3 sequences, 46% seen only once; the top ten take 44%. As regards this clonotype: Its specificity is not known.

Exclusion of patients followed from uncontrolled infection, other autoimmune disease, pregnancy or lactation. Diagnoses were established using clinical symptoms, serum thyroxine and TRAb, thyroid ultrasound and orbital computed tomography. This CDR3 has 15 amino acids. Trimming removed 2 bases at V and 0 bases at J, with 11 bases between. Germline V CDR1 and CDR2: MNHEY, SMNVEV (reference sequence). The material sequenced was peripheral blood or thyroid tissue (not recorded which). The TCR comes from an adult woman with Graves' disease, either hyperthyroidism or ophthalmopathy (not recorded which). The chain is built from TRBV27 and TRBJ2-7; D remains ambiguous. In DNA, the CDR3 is TGTGCCAGCAGTTTACATCCGGGCCCCTCCTACGAGCAGTACTTC. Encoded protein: CASSLHPGPSYEQYF.